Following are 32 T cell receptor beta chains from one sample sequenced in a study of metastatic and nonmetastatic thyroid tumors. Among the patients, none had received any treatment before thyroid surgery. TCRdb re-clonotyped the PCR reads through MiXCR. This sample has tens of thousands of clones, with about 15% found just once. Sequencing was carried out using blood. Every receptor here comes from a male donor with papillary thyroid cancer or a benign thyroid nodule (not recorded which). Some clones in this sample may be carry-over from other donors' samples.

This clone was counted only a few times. The CDR3 loop is CASSLSGPLGNQPQHF. CDR3 DNA: TGTGCCAGCAGTTTATCCGGGCCCCTCGGGAATCAGCCCCAGCATTTT. This chain uses TRBV27 with TRBJ1-5; D remains ambiguous. The CDR3 sequence is 16 residues long. The germline CDR1 and CDR2 sequences are MNHEY and SMNVEV (reference sequence). V was trimmed by 0 bases and J by 4 bases, leaving 13 bases between them.

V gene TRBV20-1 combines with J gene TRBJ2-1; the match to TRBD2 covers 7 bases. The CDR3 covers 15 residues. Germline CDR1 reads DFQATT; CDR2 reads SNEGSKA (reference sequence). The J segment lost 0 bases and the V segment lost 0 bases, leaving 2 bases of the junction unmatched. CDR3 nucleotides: TGCAGTGCTAGAGACAGGGACTACTCCTACAATGAGCAGTTCTTC. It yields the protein CSARDRDYSYNEQFF.

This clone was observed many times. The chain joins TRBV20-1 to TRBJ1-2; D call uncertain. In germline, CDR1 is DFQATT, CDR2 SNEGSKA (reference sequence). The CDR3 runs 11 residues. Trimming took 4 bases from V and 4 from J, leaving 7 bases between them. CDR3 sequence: CSATDAYGYTF. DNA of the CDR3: TGCAGTGCTACGGACGCCTATGGCTACACCTTC.

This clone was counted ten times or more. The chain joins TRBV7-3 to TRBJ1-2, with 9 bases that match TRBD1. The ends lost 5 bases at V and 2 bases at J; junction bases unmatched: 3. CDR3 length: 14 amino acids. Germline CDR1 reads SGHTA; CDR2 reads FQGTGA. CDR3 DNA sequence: TGTGCCAGCAGCCAAGGGACAGGGAACTATGGCTACACCTTC. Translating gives CASSQGTGNYGYTF.

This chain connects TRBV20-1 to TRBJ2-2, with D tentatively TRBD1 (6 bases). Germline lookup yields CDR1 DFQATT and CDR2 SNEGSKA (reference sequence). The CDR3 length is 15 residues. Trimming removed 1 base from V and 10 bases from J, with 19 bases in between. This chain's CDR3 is CSARVGGSFSVELFF. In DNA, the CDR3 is TGCAGTGCTAGAGTAGGGGGATCGTTTTCCGTGGAGCTGTTTTTT.

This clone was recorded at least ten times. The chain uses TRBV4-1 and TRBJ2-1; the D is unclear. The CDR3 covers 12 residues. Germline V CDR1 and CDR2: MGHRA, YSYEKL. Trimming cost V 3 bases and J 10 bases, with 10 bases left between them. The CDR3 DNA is TGCGCCAGCAGCCAGGGTGGAGTGGAGCAGTTCTTC. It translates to CASSQGGVEQFF.

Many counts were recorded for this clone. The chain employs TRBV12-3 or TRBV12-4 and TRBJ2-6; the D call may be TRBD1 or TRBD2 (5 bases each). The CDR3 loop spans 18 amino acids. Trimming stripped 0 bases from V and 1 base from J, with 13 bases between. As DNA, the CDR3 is TGTGCCAGCAGTTTAGCGGGGGATGGGGGTTCTGGGGCCAACGTCCTGACTTTC. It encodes CASSLAGDGGSGANVLTF.

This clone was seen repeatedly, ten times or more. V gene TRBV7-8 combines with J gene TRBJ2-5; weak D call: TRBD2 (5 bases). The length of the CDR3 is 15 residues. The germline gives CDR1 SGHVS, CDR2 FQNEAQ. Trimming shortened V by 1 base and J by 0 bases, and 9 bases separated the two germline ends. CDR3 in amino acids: CASSLGTVYQETQYF. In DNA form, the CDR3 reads TGTGCCAGCAGCTTAGGGACTGTGTACCAAGAGACCCAGTACTTC. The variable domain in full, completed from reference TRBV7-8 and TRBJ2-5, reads GAGVSQSPRYKVAKRGQDVALRCDPISGHVSLFWYQQALGQGPEFLTYFQNEAQLDKSGLPSDRFFAERPEGSVSTLKIQRTQQEDSAVYLCASSLGTVYQETQYFGPGTRLLVL.

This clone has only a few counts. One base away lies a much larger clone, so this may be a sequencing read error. In nucleotides, the CDR3 is TGTGCCAGCAGTGAATACGGTCGCAACCCGGAAAGACATGGCTACACCTTC. Protein product: CASSEYGRNPERHGYTF. The chain links TRBV25-1 to TRBJ1-2; no clear D gene. The CDR3 length is 17 residues. The V and J ends lost 0 bases and 6 bases respectively, with 20 bases between them. Looked up from germline, CDR1 is MGHDK and CDR2 is SYGVNS.

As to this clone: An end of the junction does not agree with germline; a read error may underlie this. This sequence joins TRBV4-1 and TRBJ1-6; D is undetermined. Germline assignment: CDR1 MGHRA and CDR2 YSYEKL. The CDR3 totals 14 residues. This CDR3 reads CASSPIDSGSPLHF. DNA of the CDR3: TGTGCCAGCAGCCCTATCGACTCGGGCTCACCCCTCCACTTT.

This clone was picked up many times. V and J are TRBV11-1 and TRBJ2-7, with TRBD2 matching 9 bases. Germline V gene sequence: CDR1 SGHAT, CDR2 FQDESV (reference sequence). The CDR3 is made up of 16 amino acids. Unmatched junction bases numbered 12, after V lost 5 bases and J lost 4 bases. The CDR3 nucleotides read TGTGCCAGCAGCCTAGGGGCTAGCGGGACCGTTTACGAGCAGTACTTC. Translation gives CASSLGASGTVYEQYF.

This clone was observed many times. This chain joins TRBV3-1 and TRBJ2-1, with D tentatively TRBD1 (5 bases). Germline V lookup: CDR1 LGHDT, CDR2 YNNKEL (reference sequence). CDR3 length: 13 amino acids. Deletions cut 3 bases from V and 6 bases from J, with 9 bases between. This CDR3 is CASSHRVSNEQFF. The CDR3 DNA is TGTGCCAGCAGCCACAGGGTCAGCAATGAGCAGTTCTTC.

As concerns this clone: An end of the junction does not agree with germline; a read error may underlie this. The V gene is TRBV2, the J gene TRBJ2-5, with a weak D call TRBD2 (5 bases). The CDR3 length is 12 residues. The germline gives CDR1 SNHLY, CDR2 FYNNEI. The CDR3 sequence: CASSRKGETQYF. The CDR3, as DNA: TGTGCCAGCAGTCGAAAGGGAGAGACTCAGTACTTC.

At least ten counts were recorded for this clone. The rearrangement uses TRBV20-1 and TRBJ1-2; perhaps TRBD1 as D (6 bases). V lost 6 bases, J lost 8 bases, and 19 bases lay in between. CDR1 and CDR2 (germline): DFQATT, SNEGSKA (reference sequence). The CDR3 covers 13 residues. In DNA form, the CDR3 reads TGCAGTGCCCCTCACGTTGGGGGCAGGGGCTACACCTTC. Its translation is CSAPHVGGRGYTF.

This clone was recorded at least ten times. CDR3 DNA sequence: TGTGCCAGCAGCTTTCCTGGGACAGGGTTAAGTGAAAAACTGTTTTTT. It yields the protein CASSFPGTGLSEKLFF. The V call is TRBV7-9, the J call TRBJ1-4; 9 bases agree with TRBD1. There are 16 residues in the CDR3. Germline lookup yields CDR1 SEHNR and CDR2 FQNEAQ (reference sequence). Trimming cost V 3 bases and J 7 bases; bases outside gene matches: 9.

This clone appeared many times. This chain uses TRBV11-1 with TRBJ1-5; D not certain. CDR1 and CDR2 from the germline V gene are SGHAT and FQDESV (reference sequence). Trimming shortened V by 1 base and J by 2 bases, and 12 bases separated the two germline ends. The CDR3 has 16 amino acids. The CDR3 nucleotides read TGTGCCAGCAGCTTAGTCAGTCAGGAGGGCAATCAGCCCCAGCATTTT. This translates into CASSLVSQEGNQPQHF. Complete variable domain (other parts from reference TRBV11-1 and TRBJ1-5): EAEVAQSPRYKITEKSQAVAFWCDPISGHATLYWYRQILGQGPELLVQFQDESVVDDSQLPKDRFSAERLKGVDSTLKIQPAELGDSAMYLCASSLVSQEGNQPQHFGDGTRLSIL.

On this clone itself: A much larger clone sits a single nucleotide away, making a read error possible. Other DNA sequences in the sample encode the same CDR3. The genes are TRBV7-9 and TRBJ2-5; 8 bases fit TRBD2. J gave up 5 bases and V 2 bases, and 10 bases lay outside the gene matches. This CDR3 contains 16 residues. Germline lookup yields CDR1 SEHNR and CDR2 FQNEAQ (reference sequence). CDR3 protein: CASSLRGSGSRETQYF. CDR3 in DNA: TGTGCCAGCAGCTTACGTGGAAGCGGGAGCCGGGAGACCCAGTACTTC.

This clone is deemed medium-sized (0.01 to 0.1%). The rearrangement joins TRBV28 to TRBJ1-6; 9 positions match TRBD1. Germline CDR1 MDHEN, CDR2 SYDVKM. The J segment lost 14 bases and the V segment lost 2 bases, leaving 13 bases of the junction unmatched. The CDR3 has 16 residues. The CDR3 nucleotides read TGTGCCAGCAGTTTAGTTCGTACAGGGGGCATTCCAGCCCTCCACTTT. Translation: CASSLVRTGGIPALHF.

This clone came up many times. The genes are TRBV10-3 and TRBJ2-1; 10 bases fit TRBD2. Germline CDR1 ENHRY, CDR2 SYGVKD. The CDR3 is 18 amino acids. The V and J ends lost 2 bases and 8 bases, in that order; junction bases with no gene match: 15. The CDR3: CAISEPKGAGGRADEQFF. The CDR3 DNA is TGTGCCATCAGTGAGCCCAAGGGAGCGGGAGGGCGGGCGGATGAGCAGTTCTTC.

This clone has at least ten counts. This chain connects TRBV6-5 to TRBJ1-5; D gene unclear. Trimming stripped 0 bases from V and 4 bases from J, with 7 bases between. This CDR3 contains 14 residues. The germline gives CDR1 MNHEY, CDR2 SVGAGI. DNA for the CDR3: TGTGCCAGCAGTTACTCCGGGGATAATCAGCCCCAGCATTTT. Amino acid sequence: CASSYSGDNQPQHF.

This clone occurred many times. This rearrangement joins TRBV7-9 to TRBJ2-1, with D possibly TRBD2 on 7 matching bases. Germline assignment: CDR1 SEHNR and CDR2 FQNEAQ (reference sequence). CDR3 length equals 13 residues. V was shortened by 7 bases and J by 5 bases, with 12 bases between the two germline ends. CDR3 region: CASTGGRDNEQFF. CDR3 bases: TGTGCCAGCACCGGGGGGCGCGACAATGAGCAGTTCTTC.

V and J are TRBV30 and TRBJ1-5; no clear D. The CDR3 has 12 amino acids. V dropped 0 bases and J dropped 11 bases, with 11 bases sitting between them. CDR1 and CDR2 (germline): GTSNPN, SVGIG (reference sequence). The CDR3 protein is CAWSVPGSAQHF. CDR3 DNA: TGTGCCTGGAGTGTACCGGGATCGGCCCAGCATTTT.

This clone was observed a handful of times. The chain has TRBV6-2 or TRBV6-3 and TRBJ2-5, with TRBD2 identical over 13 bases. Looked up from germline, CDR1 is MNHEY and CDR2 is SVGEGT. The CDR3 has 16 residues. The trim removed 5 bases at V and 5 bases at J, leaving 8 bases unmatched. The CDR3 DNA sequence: TGTGCCAGCAGTCCGGGACTAGCGGGGTTTTGGGAGACCCAGTACTTC. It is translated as CASSPGLAGFWETQYF.

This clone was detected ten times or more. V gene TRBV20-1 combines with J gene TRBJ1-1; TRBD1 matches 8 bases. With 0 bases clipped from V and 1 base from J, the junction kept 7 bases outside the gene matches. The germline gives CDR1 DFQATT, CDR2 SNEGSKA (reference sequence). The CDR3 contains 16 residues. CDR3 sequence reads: CSARDAHRGSNTEAFF. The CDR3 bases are TGCAGTGCTAGAGATGCACACAGGGGGTCGAACACTGAAGCTTTCTTT.

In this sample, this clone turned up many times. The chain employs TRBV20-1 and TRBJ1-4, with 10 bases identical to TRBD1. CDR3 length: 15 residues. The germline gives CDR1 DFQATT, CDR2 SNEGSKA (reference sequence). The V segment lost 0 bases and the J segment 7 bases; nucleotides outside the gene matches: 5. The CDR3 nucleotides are TGCAGTGCTAGAGATAGGACAGGGGGAAGTGAAAAACTGTTTTTT. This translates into CSARDRTGGSEKLFF.

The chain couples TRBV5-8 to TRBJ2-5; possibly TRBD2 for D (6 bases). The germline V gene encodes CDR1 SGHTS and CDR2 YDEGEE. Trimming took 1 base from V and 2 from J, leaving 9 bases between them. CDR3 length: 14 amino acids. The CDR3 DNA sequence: TGTGCCAGCAGCTTGAGGACTAAACAAGAGACCCAGTACTTC. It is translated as CASSLRTKQETQYF.

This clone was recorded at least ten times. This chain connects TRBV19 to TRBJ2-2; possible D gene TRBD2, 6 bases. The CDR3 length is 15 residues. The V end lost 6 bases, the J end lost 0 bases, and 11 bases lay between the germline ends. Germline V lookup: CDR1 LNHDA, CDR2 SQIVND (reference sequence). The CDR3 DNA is TGTGCCAGTAGGATGCGGGGACCGAACACCGGGGAGCTGTTTTTT. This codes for CASRMRGPNTGELFF. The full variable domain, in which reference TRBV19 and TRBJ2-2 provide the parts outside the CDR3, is DGGITQSPKYLFRKEGQNVTLSCEQNLNHDAMYWYRQDPGQGLRLIYYSQIVNDFQKGDIAEGYSVSREKKESFPLTVTSAQKNPTAFYLCASRMRGPNTGELFFGEGSRLTVL.

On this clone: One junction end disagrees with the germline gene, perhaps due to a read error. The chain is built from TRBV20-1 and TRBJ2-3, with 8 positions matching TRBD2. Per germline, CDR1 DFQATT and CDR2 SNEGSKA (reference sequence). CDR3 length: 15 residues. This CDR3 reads CSAGEPGGRTVTQYF. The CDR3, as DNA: TGCAGTGCAGGCGAGCCGGGGGGGCGTACAGTTACGCAGTATTTT.

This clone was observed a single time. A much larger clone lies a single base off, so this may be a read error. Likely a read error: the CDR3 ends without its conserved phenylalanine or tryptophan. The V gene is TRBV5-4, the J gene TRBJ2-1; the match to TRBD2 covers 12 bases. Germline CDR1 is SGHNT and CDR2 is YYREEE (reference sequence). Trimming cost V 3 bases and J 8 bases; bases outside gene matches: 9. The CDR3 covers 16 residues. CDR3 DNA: TGTGCCAGCAGCTCTAGCGGGGGGGCAAGTTTGTATGAGCAGTTCCTC. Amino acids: CASSSSGGASLYEQFL.

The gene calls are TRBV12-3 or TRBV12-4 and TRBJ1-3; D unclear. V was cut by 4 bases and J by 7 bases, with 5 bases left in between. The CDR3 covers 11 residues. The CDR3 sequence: CASSWRNTIYF. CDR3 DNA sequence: TGTGCCAGCAGTTGGAGGAACACCATATATTTT.

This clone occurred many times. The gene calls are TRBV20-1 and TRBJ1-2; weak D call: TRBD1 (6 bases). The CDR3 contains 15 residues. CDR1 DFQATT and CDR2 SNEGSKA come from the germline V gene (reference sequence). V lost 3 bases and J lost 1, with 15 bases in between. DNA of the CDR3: TGCAGTGCTAGCGTCCGGGACACATTTAACTATGGCTACACCTTC. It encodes CSASVRDTFNYGYTF.

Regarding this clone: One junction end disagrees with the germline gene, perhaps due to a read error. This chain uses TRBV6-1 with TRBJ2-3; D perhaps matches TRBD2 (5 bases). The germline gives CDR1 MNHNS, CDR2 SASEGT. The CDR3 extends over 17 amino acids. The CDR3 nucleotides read TGCGCCAGCGGTGACTACAGACTCTCCACGGGCACAGATACGCAGTATTTT. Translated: CASGDYRLSTGTDTQYF.